This T cell receptor beta chain derives from a study of naive and memory T cell subsets. The V segment lost 10 bases and the J segment 2 bases; nucleotides outside the gene matches: 6. This CDR3 is built from 13 residues. Germline lookup yields CDR1 MDHEN and CDR2 SYDVKM. An equimolar mix of two oligonucleotides served as the beta constant-region primer for TRBC1 and TRBC2. Ligated cDNA was amplified by four rounds of PCR with nested alpha and beta constant-region primers and SP2. TCRdb analysed the UMI-ligation and nested PCR reads with MiXCR anew, one entry per CDR3 protein. This sample yields 130,000 to 150,000 distinct CDR3 sequences, of which under 25% are seen a single time; less than 0.13% belongs to the top ten. After CD4 positive bead selection, the CD4-negative fraction gave CD8 T cells. In regard to this clonotype: The antigen is unknown.

The study, taken as a whole, reports: Each distinct alpha or beta sequence counts as one clonotype. A few larger clonotypes appeared in naive repertoires, especially CD8, possibly memory cells re-expressing CD45RA.

The TCR originated in a human donor in good health. The chain recombines TRBV28 with TRBJ1-2; 8 bases fit TRBD1. Sequencing input: naive CD4+ T cells from blood. In DNA, the CDR3 is TGTGCCACCACAGGGGGGGCAAACTATGGCTACACCTTC. Translation gives CATTGGANYGYTF.